What follows describes a single T cell receptor beta chain. This record comes from a study of T cells in Graves' hyperthyroidism and ophthalmopathy. Trimming stripped 0 bases from V and 7 bases from J, with 10 bases between. Per the germline V gene, CDR1 is LNHDA and CDR2 is SQIVND (reference sequence). This CDR3 spans 14 amino acids. Amplification yielded TCR beta CDR3 regions, with RNA transcripts as the source. A set of HTBI primers served as the primers for a first-round RT-PCR of the TCR CDR3. A single record per CDR3 protein comes from TCRdb applying MiXCR to the multiplex PCR reads. The repertoire holds about 180,000 distinct CDR3 sequences, about a sixth seen once, with around 27% in the top ten.

Sequencing was carried out using blood. The receptor comes from a woman between 50 and 59 years old with Graves' hyperthyroidism. The chain has TRBV19 and TRBJ2-4; D ambiguous. CDR3 residues: CASSIEAGPNIQYF. The CDR3 nucleotides are TGTGCCAGTAGTATAGAGGCAGGACCCAACATTCAGTACTTC.